One T cell receptor (beta chain) is described in this entry. Selected positively for CCR7 and CD45RO-negative, naive CD8 cells excluded terminally differentiated effector memory CD45RA+ cells. CDR1 and CDR2 (germline): MNHNY, SVGAGI (reference sequence). This CDR3 spans 12 amino acids. V trimming: 5 bases; J trimming: 7 bases; junction bases outside the gene matches: 4. This entry is derived from a study of shared clonotypes between healthy human individuals. Authors' analysis steps: ImmunoSEQ junction-only sequences lacked quality scores, so their filtering differed. Some clones are missing from TCRdb's copy, which holds only in-frame ones; the method was immunoSEQ multiplex PCR. V, J and clone size were drawn from that table, and D and trimming were deduced from the DNA. The data hold roughly 2,000,000 clones, with about 95% observed a single time.

Sample: naive CD8+ T cells sorted from blood. The J gene is TRBJ1-1, the V gene TRBV6-6; 7 bases agree with TRBD1. The receptor comes from a young man in good health. CDR3 sequence (DNA): TGTGCCAGCAGTGGGGACAGCCTTGAAGCTTTCTTT. This translates into CASSGDSLEAFF.